This is a list of T cell receptor beta chains from one sample in a study of regulatory T cells in long-lasting Graves disease. In TCRdb, the multiplex PCR reads were re-called with MiXCR into one record per CDR3 protein. There are about 560,000 distinct CDR3 sequences in the sample; roughly a sixth occur only once, and about 12% lies in the top ten. This sample also appeared in a second study, on T cells in Graves' hyperthyroidism and ophthalmopathy.

This material consisted of peripheral blood mononuclear cells (PBMCs), taken at new diagnosis, from a patient treated with antithyroid drugs. These receptors were collected from a man younger than 30 with Graves disease. Each CDR3 is given without its conserved first and last residue. D genes are given only for firm matches.

v_gene	j_gene	d_gene	CDR3aa
TRBV19	TRBJ1-1	TRBD1	ASIRGGPTGLRTEAF
TRBV20-1	TRBJ2-7	-	SAERGDLYEQY
TRBV12-3/TRBV12-4	TRBJ1-1	-	ASSKTGGYTEAF
TRBV2	TRBJ2-1	TRBD2	ASLTGTRTNEQF
TRBV4-1	TRBJ1-3	TRBD1	ASSQAPAGGTGNTIY
TRBV5-1	TRBJ2-1	TRBD2	ASSPLGGGSYGDEQF
TRBV11-1	TRBJ1-5	-	ASSSNQGLPQH
TRBV28	TRBJ2-7	TRBD1	ASSWDYRDRAYEQY
TRBV20-1	TRBJ1-5	-	SARSGSGQPQH
TRBV6-1	TRBJ2-3	-	ASIKLAPSTDTQY
TRBV27	TRBJ1-6	-	ASRGFDNSPLH
TRBV6-5	TRBJ2-7	TRBD2	ASSYTKRGLSYEQY
TRBV7-3	TRBJ2-3	TRBD2	ASSLGLVGTDTQY
TRBV20-1	TRBJ1-1	TRBD1	SARLGQSAF
TRBV28	TRBJ1-5	-	AISGGTLVQPQH
TRBV10-2	TRBJ2-1	TRBD1	ASSESSGTGQF
TRBV12-3/TRBV12-4	TRBJ2-3	-	ASSPTADTQY
TRBV28	TRBJ1-3	-	ASSVSGFSSGNTIY
TRBV6-2/TRBV6-3	TRBJ2-3	TRBD2	ASSYSNSGGTDTQY
TRBV28	TRBJ2-6	-	ASSKGDGANVLT
TRBV11-2	TRBJ2-7	TRBD2	ASSLVRAGDYEQY
TRBV5-6	TRBJ2-7	TRBD2	ASTGGLAGAYEQY
TRBV5-1	TRBJ1-2	-	ASSLDRTNYGYT
TRBV6-1	TRBJ2-7	-	ASSEQQGGRYEQY
TRBV19	TRBJ2-1	-	ASTHSAGAYNEQF